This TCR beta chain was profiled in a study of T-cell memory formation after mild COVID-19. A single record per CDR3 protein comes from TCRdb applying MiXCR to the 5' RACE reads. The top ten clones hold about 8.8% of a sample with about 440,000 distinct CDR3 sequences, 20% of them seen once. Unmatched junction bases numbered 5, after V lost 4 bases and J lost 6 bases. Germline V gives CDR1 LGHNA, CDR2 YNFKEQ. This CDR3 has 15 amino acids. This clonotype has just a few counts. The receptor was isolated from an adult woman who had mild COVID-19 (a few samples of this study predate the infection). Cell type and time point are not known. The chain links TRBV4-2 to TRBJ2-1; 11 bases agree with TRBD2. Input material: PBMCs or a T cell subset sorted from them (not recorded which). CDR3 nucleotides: TGTGCCAGCAGCCGTATTAGCGGGGGGGCCAATGAGCAGTTCTTC. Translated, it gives CASSRISGGANEQFF.